Each of the 20 T cell receptor beta chains below was sequenced from the same sample in a study of blood T cell repertoires in COVID-19. The repertoire was sequenced with immunoSEQ multiplex PCR; TCRdb's copy has only in-frame clones and lacks some. The sample consists of around 250,000 clones, 86% of them appearing once. Sequencing was performed on peripheral blood. These receptors were collected from an older man with acute or convalescent COVID-19.

This clone showed up just a few times. The chain recombines TRBV27 with TRBJ1-1; D not certain. Germline loops: CDR1 MNHEY, CDR2 SMNVEV (reference sequence). Trimming shortened V by 0 bases and J by 5 bases, and 16 bases separated the two germline ends. This CDR3 has 16 amino acids. CDR3 DNA: TGTGCCAGCAGTTTATCGACGACAACCCGAGGGACTGAAGCTTTCTTT. This codes for CASSLSTTTRGTEAFF.

The CDR3 region has the DNA TGTGCCATCAGTGATTCGAGGGCCCGGGGGGACGAGCAGTACTTC. Encoded protein: CAISDSRARGDEQYF. V usage is TRBV10-3 and J usage is TRBJ2-7; 7 nucleotides line up with TRBD2. Per germline, CDR1 ENHRY and CDR2 SYGVKD. The CDR3 runs 15 residues. Trimming took 3 bases from V and 5 from J; bases not matched to a gene: 10.

The rearrangement links TRBV15 to TRBJ2-7; 8 bases line up with TRBD1. The germline CDR1 and CDR2 sequences are LNHNV and YYDKDF (reference sequence). J was trimmed by 0 bases and V by 3 bases; bases with no gene match: 7. The length of the CDR3 is 16 residues. CDR3 region: CATSRGNRGSSYEQYF. In nucleotides, the CDR3 is TGTGCCACCAGCAGGGGTAACAGGGGGAGCTCCTACGAGCAGTACTTC.

This clone was counted a single time. DNA for the CDR3: TGTGCCAGTAGTGCCGCCCTGACTAGCGGCTCCTACGAGCAGTACTTC. This gives the protein CASSAALTSGSYEQYF. The chain is built from TRBV19 and TRBJ2-7; 9 nucleotides match TRBD2. CDR3 length equals 16 residues. The germline CDR1 and CDR2 sequences are LNHDA and SQIVND (reference sequence). The V and J ends lost 5 bases and 0 bases, in that order; junction bases with no gene match: 8.

The CDR3 sequence is CASSPTTYQETQYF. The CDR3 coding sequence is TGTGCCAGCAGTCCGACAACGTACCAAGAGACCCAGTACTTC. The chain recombines TRBV27 with TRBJ2-5; D ambiguous. V was trimmed by 5 bases and J by 0 bases, leaving 10 bases between them. CDR1 MNHEY and CDR2 SMNVEV come from the germline V gene (reference sequence). The CDR3 totals 14 residues.

The chain uses TRBV18 and TRBJ1-5, with TRBD1 as a possible D gene (5 bases). CDR3 size: 15 residues. Trimming pared 1 base from V and 6 bases from J, leaving 13 bases between. Germline CDR1 reads KGHSH; CDR2 reads LQKENI. The CDR3 coding sequence is TGTGCCAGCTCACCACAGGGGCGTCCCTTTCAGCCCCAGCATTTT. It is translated as CASSPQGRPFQPQHF.

This clone was counted a single time. The chain recombines TRBV6-5 with TRBJ1-2; 11 nucleotides match TRBD1. Germline V CDR1 and CDR2: MNHEY, SVGAGI. The CDR3 extends over 13 amino acids. V was pared by 6 bases and J by 13 bases, with 10 bases of the junction left unmatched. CDR3: CASSSTPGTGGTF. The DNA of the CDR3 is TGTGCCAGCAGCTCAACTCCCGGGACAGGGGGCACCTTC.

This chain connects TRBV18 to TRBJ1-5; 7 bases fit TRBD1. In germline, CDR1 is KGHSH, CDR2 LQKENI. V lost 4 bases to trimming and J lost 3 bases; unmatched junction nucleotides: 6. The CDR3 totals 15 residues. In DNA form, the CDR3 reads TGTGCCAGCTCACGCCAGGGGGAACTCAATCAGCCCCAGCATTTT. Translated: CASSRQGELNQPQHF.

V is TRBV7-3 and J is TRBJ1-1, with no clear D. The ends were cut back, 5 bases at V and 8 bases at J, with 18 bases in the middle. There are 14 residues in the CDR3. The germline CDR1 and CDR2 sequences are SGHTA and FQGTGA. The CDR3 DNA reads as TGTGCCAGCAGCAACGACAACACCTCTCCCGAAGCTTTCTTT. This gives the protein CASSNDNTSPEAFF.

This clone was seen only once. The genes are TRBV28 and TRBJ2-1; TRBD2 matches 7 bases. This CDR3 contains 14 residues. J was trimmed by 5 bases and V by 8 bases; bases with no gene match: 9. The germline V gene has CDR1 MDHEN and CDR2 SYDVKM. The CDR3 here is CASGPSGIHNEQFF. CDR3 nucleotides: TGTGCCAGCGGCCCAAGCGGGATACACAATGAGCAGTTCTTC.

The chain has TRBV2 and TRBJ2-7, with unresolved D. The CDR3 has 16 amino acids. Germline values: CDR1 SNHLY, CDR2 FYNNEI. The ends were cut back, 2 bases at V and 2 bases at J, with 16 bases in the middle. The CDR3 DNA sequence: TGTGCCAGCAGTGAAATACATGGAGCCTCCCCCTACGAGCAGTACTTC. This translates into CASSEIHGASPYEQYF.

The V and J genes are TRBV6-5 and TRBJ1-2; 10 bases fit TRBD1. After removal of 6 bases from V and 7 bases from J, the junction contained 11 bases not matched to a gene. Germline V lookup: CDR1 MNHEY, CDR2 SVGAGI. CDR3 size: 15 residues. DNA of the CDR3: TGTGCCAGCAGCTTCCGGGGACAGGGGAATTCTGGCTACACCTTC. As protein: CASSFRGQGNSGYTF.

The rearrangement links TRBV5-8 to TRBJ2-3, with 7 bases aligning to TRBD1. The CDR3 sequence is 16 residues long. The V segment lost 4 bases and the J segment 0 bases; nucleotides outside the gene matches: 8. CDR1 SGHTS and CDR2 YDEGEE come from the germline V gene. CDR3 sequence reads: CASSLGTATSTDTQYF. CDR3 DNA: TGTGCCAGCAGCCTGGGGACAGCTACTAGCACAGATACGCAGTATTTT.

V and J are TRBV5-4 and TRBJ2-3; 9 bases are a match to TRBD2. The germline V gene has CDR1 SGHNT and CDR2 YYREEE (reference sequence). Trimming took 2 bases from V and 8 from J; bases not matched to a gene: 12. The CDR3 contains 16 residues. The CDR3 nucleotides read TGTGCCAGCAGCTTAGGGGCTAGCGGGACACACGGTACGCAGTATTTT. It translates to CASSLGASGTHGTQYF.

The V gene is TRBV2, the J gene TRBJ2-1, with 10 bases aligning to TRBD2. There are 12 residues in the CDR3. The germline gives CDR1 SNHLY, CDR2 FYNNEI. The V segment lost 5 bases and the J segment 12 bases; nucleotides outside the gene matches: 4. In DNA, the CDR3 is TGTGCCAGCAGTTACTCTAGCGGGGGGCAGTTCTTC. This sequence encodes CASSYSSGGQFF.

This sequence joins TRBV9 and TRBJ1-3; the D gene is possibly TRBD1 (6 bases). This CDR3 comprises 18 residues. Trimming stripped 1 base from V and 0 bases from J, with 17 bases between. Germline CDR1 is SGDLS and CDR2 is YYNGEE. In DNA form, the CDR3 reads TGTGCCAGCAGCGTATGGGCAGGGGAGTCAGCCTCTGGAAACACCATATATTTT. Translated: CASSVWAGESASGNTIYF.

This chain links TRBV5-1 with TRBJ2-3; no clear D gene. Germline CDR1 is SGHRS and CDR2 is YFSETQ. The CDR3 totals 14 residues. Trimming removed 0 bases at V and 2 bases at J, with 7 bases between. The CDR3 region is CASSLAPHTDTQYF. The CDR3 nucleotides read TGCGCCAGCAGCTTGGCCCCCCACACAGATACGCAGTATTTT.

This clone was seen once. The chain links TRBV14 to TRBJ1-2, with D perhaps TRBD1 (5 bases). V lost 5 bases and J 4 bases, leaving 14 bases between the germline ends. Germline V gives CDR1 SGHDN, CDR2 FVKESK. The CDR3 contains 14 residues. CDR3 DNA: TGTGCCAGCAGCTCTTCAGGGATGGGCTATGGCTACACCTTC. Amino acids: CASSSSGMGYGYTF.

The rearrangement uses TRBV19 and TRBJ2-2; TRBD1 matches at 7 bases. The CDR3 runs to 17 residues. The V gene end was trimmed by 5 bases and the J gene end by 2 bases; junction bases not matched to a gene: 11. Germline V CDR1 and CDR2: LNHDA, SQIVND (reference sequence). CDR3 loop: CASSGGPRGRNTGELFF. As DNA, the CDR3 is TGTGCCAGTAGTGGGGGCCCGAGGGGGCGCAACACCGGGGAGCTGTTTTTT.

This rearrangement joins TRBV19 to TRBJ1-6, with D perhaps matching TRBD1 (6 bases). This CDR3 is built from 12 residues. Germline V lookup: CDR1 LNHDA, CDR2 SQIVND (reference sequence). Between the trimmed V and J ends, which lost 6 bases and 10 bases, there was a span of 10 bases. For the CDR3, the DNA is TGTGCCAGTAGACTTAGGGGGTCACCCCTCCACTTT. Its protein product is CASRLRGSPLHF. The full variable domain, rest sourced from reference TRBV19 and TRBJ1-6, is DGGITQSPKYLFRKEGQNVTLSCEQNLNHDAMYWYRQDPGQGLRLIYYSQIVNDFQKGDIAEGYSVSREKKESFPLTVTSAQKNPTAFYLCASRLRGSPLHFGNGTRLTVT.